Here is one T cell receptor beta chain with its context. Its antigen is unknown. This sample is drawn from a study of T cells after posttransplantation cyclophosphamide. Study-wide results and limits: TRB clonality was highly associated with recipient CMV seropositivity and reactivation.

Germline CDR1 is SGHTS and CDR2 is YDEGEE. This CDR3 is built from 15 residues. TCRdb keeps only in-frame clones here, not all; method: immunoSEQ multiplex PCR. The table records 3,000 or so clones, about 85% of them present only once. This related bone marrow graft donor gave peripheral blood on the day of marrow donation. The sequence was collected from a woman aged 50 to 60 in good health and a related stem cell transplant donor. The chain has TRBV5-8 and TRBJ2-5, with 9 bases aligning to TRBD2. TRBJ2-7 explains the end of the DNA better; the J call may be wrong. The material sequenced was CD8+ T cells sorted from PBMCs. The CDR3 DNA reads TGTGCCAGCAGCCGGGCGGGGGGGCCCTACTACGAGCAGTACTTC. It translates to CASSRAGGPYYEQYF.